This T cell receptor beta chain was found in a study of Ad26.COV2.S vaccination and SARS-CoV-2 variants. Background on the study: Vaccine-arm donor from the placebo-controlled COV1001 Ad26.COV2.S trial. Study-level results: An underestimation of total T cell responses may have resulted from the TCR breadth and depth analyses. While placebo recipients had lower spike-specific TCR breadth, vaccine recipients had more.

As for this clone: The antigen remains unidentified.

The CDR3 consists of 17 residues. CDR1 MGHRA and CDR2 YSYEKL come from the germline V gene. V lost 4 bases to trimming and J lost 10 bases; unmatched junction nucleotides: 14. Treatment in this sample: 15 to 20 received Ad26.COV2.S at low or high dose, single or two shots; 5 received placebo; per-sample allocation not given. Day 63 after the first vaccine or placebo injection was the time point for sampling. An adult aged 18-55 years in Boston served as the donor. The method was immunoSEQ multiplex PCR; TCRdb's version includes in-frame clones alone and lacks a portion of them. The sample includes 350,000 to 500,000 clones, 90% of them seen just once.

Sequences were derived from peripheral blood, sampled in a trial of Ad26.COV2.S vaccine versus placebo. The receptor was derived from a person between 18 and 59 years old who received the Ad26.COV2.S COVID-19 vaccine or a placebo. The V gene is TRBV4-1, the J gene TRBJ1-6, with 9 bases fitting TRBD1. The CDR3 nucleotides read TGCGCCAGCAGCCGGGAAATGTCCGGGACAGGGTTCTCACCCCTCCACTTT. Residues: CASSREMSGTGFSPLHF.